This TCR beta chain was retrieved from a study of blood T cell repertoires in COVID-19. The germline V gene has CDR1 MDHEN and CDR2 SYDVKM. This CDR3 comprises 15 residues. After removal of 3 bases from V and 7 bases from J, the junction contained 11 bases not matched to a gene. Method: immunoSEQ multiplex PCR; TCRdb's copy keeps in-frame clones and lacks some. The sample shows more than 200,000 clones, around 90% of them seen only once. The study drew participants aged about 18 to 89 years from approximately 23 US areas. The source material was PBMCs or T cells enriched from blood (not recorded which). The rearrangement joins TRBV28 to TRBJ1-1; 7 nucleotides agree with TRBD1. The clonotype comes from a woman aged 45-60 years who had recovered from COVID-19. This chain's CDR3 is CASSFRQGNKGEAFF. Written as DNA, the CDR3 is TGTGCCAGCAGTTTTCGACAGGGAAATAAAGGTGAAGCTTTCTTT.